This T cell receptor beta chain was captured in a study of PD-1 blockade in classical Hodgkin lymphoma. Time point given: newly diagnosed, previously untreated cHL patient sample. Purified CD4+ T cells were obtained from thawed PBMCs through magnetic negative selection. The study, taken as a whole, reports: What caused the repertoire differences, perhaps disease activity or prior therapy, remains undefined.

The CDR3 contains 13 residues. Germline CDR1 is SGHDT and CDR2 is YYEEEE. With regard to this clone: Its matching antigen is unknown. Sequence at one end of the junction differs from germline and may be a read error.

Repertoires were generated with immunoSEQ multiplex PCR, while TCRdb's copy carries only in-frame clones and drops some. The sample lists some 16,000 clones, approximately 92% seen once, with about 0.5% in the top ten. The source of this sequence is a human donor with classical Hodgkin lymphoma. This rearrangement joins TRBV5-6 to TRBJ2-7; D gene unclear. Sequences were obtained from CD4+ T cells from blood. The CDR3 region is CVSSLVHSYEQYF. DNA for the CDR3: TGTGTCAGCAGCTTGGTTCACTCCTACGAGCAGTACTTC.